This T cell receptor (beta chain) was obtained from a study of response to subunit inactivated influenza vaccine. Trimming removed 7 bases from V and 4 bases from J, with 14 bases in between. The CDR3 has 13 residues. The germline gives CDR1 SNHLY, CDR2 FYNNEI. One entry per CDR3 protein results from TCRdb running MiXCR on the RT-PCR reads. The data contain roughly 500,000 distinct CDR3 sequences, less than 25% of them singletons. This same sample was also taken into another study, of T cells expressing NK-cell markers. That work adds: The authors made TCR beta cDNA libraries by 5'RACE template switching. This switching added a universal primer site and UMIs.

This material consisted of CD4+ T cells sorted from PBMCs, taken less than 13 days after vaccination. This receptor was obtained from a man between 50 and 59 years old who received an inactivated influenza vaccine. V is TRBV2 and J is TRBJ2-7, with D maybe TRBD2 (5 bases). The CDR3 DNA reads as TGTGCCAGCAAATACGGGGTTTTTTACGAGCAGTACTTC. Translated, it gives CASKYGVFYEQYF.